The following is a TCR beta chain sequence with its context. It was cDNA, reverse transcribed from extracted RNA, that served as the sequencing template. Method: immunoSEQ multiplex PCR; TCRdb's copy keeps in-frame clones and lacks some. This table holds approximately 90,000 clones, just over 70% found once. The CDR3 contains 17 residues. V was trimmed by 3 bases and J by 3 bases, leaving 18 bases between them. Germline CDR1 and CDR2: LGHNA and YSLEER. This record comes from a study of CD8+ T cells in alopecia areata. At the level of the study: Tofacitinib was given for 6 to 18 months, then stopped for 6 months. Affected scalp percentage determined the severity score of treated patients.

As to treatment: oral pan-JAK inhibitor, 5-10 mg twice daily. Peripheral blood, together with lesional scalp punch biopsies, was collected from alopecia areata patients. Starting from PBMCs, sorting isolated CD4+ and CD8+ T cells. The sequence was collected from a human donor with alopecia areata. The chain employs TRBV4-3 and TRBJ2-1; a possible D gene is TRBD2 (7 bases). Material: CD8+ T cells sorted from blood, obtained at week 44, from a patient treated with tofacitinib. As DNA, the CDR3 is TGCGCCAGCAGCCAGACAATGGGGGGGCCTCACTACAATGAGCAGTTCTTC. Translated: CASSQTMGGPHYNEQFF.